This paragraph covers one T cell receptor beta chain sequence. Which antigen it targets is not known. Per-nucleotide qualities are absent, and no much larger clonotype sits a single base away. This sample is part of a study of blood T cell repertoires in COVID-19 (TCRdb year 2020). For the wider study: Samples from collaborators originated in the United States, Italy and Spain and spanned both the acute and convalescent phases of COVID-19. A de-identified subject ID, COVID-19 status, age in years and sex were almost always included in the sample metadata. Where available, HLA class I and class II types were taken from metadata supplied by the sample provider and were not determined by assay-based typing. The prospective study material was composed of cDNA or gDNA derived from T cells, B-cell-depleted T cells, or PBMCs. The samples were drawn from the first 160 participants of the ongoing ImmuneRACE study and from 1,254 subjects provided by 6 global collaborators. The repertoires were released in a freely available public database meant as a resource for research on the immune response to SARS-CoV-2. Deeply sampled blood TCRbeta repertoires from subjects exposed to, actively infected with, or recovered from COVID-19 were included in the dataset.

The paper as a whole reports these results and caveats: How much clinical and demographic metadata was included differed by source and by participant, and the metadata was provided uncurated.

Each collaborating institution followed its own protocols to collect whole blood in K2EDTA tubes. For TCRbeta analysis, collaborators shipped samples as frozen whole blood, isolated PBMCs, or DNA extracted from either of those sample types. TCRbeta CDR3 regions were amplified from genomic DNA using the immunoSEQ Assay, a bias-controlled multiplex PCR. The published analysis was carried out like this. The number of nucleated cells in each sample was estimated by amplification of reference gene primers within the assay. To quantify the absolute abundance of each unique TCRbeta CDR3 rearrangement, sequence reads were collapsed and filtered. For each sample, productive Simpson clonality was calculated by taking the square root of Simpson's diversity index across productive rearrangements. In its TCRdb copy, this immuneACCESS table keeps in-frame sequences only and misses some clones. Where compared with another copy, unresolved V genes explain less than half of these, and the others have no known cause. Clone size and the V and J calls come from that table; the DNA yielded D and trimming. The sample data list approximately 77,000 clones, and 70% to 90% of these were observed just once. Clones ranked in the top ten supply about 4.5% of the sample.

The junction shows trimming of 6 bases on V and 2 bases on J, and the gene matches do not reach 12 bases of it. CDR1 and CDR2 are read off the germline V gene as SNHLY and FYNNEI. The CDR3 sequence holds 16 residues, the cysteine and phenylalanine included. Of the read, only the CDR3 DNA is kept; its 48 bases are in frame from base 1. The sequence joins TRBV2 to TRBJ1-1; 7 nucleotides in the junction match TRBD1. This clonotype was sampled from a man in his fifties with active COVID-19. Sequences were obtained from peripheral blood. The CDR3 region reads CASRFLTGVGNTEAFF. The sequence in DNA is TGTGCCAGCAGGTTCCTCACAGGGGTCGGAAACACTGAAGCTTTCTTT.